The 10 T cell receptor beta chains presented below share a single source sample, sequenced in a study of CD8+ T cells in alopecia areata (dated by TCRdb to the late 2010s). The library was obtained by the immunoSEQ multiplex PCR assay. To provide template for TCR sequencing, every sample had RNA extracted and reverse transcribed into cDNA. TCRdb holds this immuneACCESS table with in-frame rearrangements only. Some clones are missing; in checked studies, unresolved V genes explain under half, and the rest has no known cause. Within this sample are 110,000 or so clones, with around two fifths of them counted one time only. Clones ranked in the top ten supply 3.1% of the sample. Sequencing was done on a sample of CD4+ T cells sorted from blood. These receptor sequences come from a human donor with alopecia areata.

The CDR3 DNA is TGTGCCAGCAAATCGGCTTACGAGCAGTACTTC. Its translation is CASKSAYEQYF. This chain uses TRBV2 with TRBJ2-7; no clear D gene. The CDR3 is 11 amino acids. Germline loops: CDR1 SNHLY, CDR2 FYNNEI. The ends were cut back, 7 bases at V and 4 bases at J, with 8 bases in the middle.

The chain has TRBV2 and TRBJ2-6; D possibly corresponds to TRBD2 (7 bases). Germline V gives CDR1 SNHLY, CDR2 FYNNEI. The CDR3 contains 17 residues. The germline V and J ends were trimmed by 8 bases and 2 bases, with 19 bases remaining between them. The DNA of the CDR3 is TGTGCCAGCGAACGTGGGGGGGCTGGCGCTGGGGCCAACGTCCTGACTTTC. It translates to CASERGGAGAGANVLTF. The full variable domain, completed using reference TRBV2 and TRBJ2-6, is EPEVTQTPSHQVTQMGQEVILRCVPISNHLYFYWYRQILGQKVEFLVSFYNNEISEKSEIFDDQFSVERPDGSNFTLKIRSTKLEDSAMYFCASERGGAGAGANVLTFGAGSRLTVL.

This chain joins TRBV5-1 and TRBJ2-5; D is perhaps TRBD1 (5 bases). Trimming shortened V by 0 bases and J by 7 bases, and 10 bases separated the two germline ends. Germline-derived CDR1 and CDR2 are SGHRS and YFSETQ. The CDR3 consists of 13 residues. The CDR3 DNA reads as TGCGCCAGCAGCTTGGACCGAACAGGGACCCAGTACTTC. Its protein is CASSLDRTGTQYF.

This clone was seen more than once but under ten times. This chain connects TRBV29-1 to TRBJ1-4, with D perhaps matching TRBD1 (5 bases). Trimming stripped 2 bases from V and 0 bases from J, with 10 bases between. The CDR3 is 15 residues long. Germline CDR1 SQVTM, CDR2 ANQGSEA. The CDR3: CSVERRGATNEKLFF. In DNA, the CDR3 is TGCAGCGTTGAAAGAAGGGGCGCAACTAATGAAAAACTGTTTTTT.

CDR3 protein: CATSTSTGGYEQYF. DNA of the CDR3: TGTGCCACCAGCACCTCGACAGGGGGCTACGAGCAGTACTTC. The V call is TRBV15, the J call TRBJ2-7; TRBD1 matches at 9 bases. The CDR3 is 14 residues long. The germline V gene has CDR1 LNHNV and CDR2 YYDKDF (reference sequence). Trimming took 4 bases from V and 3 from J; bases not matched to a gene: 4.

This clone was counted a few times. The chain recombines TRBV23-1 with TRBJ2-1; D unresolved. TRBV23-1 is placed among ORFs of uncertain function. This CDR3 has 11 residues. V was trimmed by 2 bases and J by 10 bases, leaving 6 bases between them. This CDR3 is CASSQMGEQFF. The CDR3 DNA reads as TGCGCCAGCAGTCAAATGGGAGAGCAGTTCTTC.

Only a few counts were recorded for this clone. V usage is TRBV29-1 and J usage is TRBJ2-1; D possibly uses TRBD1 or TRBD2 (7 bases each). CDR3 length: 14 amino acids. CDR1 SQVTM and CDR2 ANQGSEA come from the germline V gene. Trimming cost V 4 bases and J 8 bases, with 18 bases left between them. The CDR3 nucleotides read TGCAGCGTTGTTTTCCAGGGGGGGCCTTATGAGCAGTTCTTC. Its translation: CSVVFQGGPYEQFF.

The chain carries TRBV19 and TRBJ2-3, with D unclear. CDR1 is LNHDA, CDR2 SQIVND, per germline (reference sequence). CDR3 length: 12 residues. The germline V and J ends were trimmed by 2 bases and 5 bases, with 5 bases remaining between them. The CDR3 region is CASSISGDTQYF. The CDR3 DNA is TGTGCCAGTAGTATATCTGGAGATACGCAGTATTTT.

The chain carries TRBV4-3 and TRBJ2-3; D perhaps matches TRBD2 (6 bases). Per germline, CDR1 LGHNA and CDR2 YSLEER. The CDR3 consists of 14 residues. Trimming shortened V by 3 bases and J by 2 bases, and 9 bases separated the two germline ends. CDR3 bases: TGCGCCAGCAGCCAGGAGGGTTTCACAGATACGCAGTATTTT. Protein product: CASSQEGFTDTQYF.

The chain couples TRBV7-2 to TRBJ1-4, with D possibly matching TRBD1 (6 bases). Germline V gene lookup returns CDR1 SGHTA and CDR2 FQGNSA. Trimming shortened V by 0 bases and J by 10 bases, and 9 bases separated the two germline ends. CDR3 length: 13 amino acids. Here the CDR3 DNA reads TGTGCCAGCAGCTTAGCAGAGGGGGGAAAACTGTTTTTT. This encodes CASSLAEGGKLFF.